This TCR beta chain was sequenced during a study of OX40 agonist ivuxolimab in advanced cancers. Repertoires were generated with immunoSEQ multiplex PCR, while TCRdb's copy carries only in-frame clones and drops some. The profile shows approximately 44,000 clones, 80% of them singletons. This CDR3 has 20 amino acids. The V segment lost 4 bases and the J segment 2 bases; nucleotides outside the gene matches: 13. The V gene's germline CDR1 is SGHDN and CDR2 FVKESK. This specimen was CD4+ or CD8+ T cells sorted from blood, taken in a trial of the OX40 agonist ivuxolimab. The V and J genes are TRBV14 and TRBJ2-6, with 11 bases identical to TRBD2. The receptor's source is an adult with an advanced solid tumor such as melanoma, head and neck, liver or kidney cancer. CDR3 in DNA: TGTGCCAGCAGCCCCCCCCGTCGACTAGCGGGAATTCCTGGGGCCAACGTCCTGACTTTC. Translated, it gives CASSPPRRLAGIPGANVLTF. The variable domain in full, with the rest retrieved from reference TRBV14 and TRBJ2-6, is EAGVTQFPSHSVIEKGQTVTLRCDPISGHDNLYWYRRVMGKEIKFLLHFVKESKQDESGMPNNRFLAERTGGTYSTLKVQPAELEDSGVYFCASSPPRRLAGIPGANVLTFGAGSRLTVL.